These 11 T cell receptor beta chains were all obtained from the same sample, sequenced in a study of long-term antiretroviral therapy in people with HIV. At the survey level, the v3.0 immunoSEQ assay was run. Method: immunoSEQ multiplex PCR; TCRdb's copy keeps in-frame clones and lacks some. The sample has around 20,000 clones; more than 70% are singletons. The sample in question was unsorted PBMCs, obtained 0.5 years before starting antiretroviral therapy. These receptors were taken from a man in his late teens or twenties with HIV.

The chain uses TRBV4-1 and TRBJ2-7; a possible D gene is TRBD2 (6 bases). The germline V gene has CDR1 MGHRA and CDR2 YSYEKL. V was pared by 1 base and J by 2 bases, with 12 bases between. The length of the CDR3 is 15 residues. DNA of the CDR3: TGCGCCAGCAGCCAAGCCCCGGGGGTAACCTACGAGCAGTACTTC. It is translated as CASSQAPGVTYEQYF.

The chain combines TRBV21-1 with TRBJ2-7; no DNA check was done on the table's D call, TRBD1. TRBV21-1 is flagged as a pseudogene. CDR3 size: 14 residues. As DNA, the CDR3 is TGTGCCAGCAGCAGGGGACAGGGATCTTACGAGCAGTACTTC. This sequence encodes CASSRGQGSYEQYF.

V usage is TRBV4-1 and J usage is TRBJ1-6; D is possibly TRBD1 (5 bases). The germline V gene has CDR1 MGHRA and CDR2 YSYEKL. The CDR3 loop spans 13 amino acids. The germline V and J ends were trimmed by 1 base and 11 bases, with 9 bases remaining between them. CDR3 residues: CASSQAEGPPLHF. CDR3 in DNA: TGCGCCAGCAGCCAAGCGGAGGGGCCACCCCTCCACTTT.

This clone was counted once. The chain joins TRBV19 to TRBJ2-2; 7 nucleotides agree with TRBD2. The V and J ends lost 3 bases and 2 bases, in that order; junction bases with no gene match: 6. CDR3 size: 16 residues. CDR1 LNHDA and CDR2 SQIVND come from the germline V gene (reference sequence). The CDR3 sequence is CASSIQTGLNTGELFF. The CDR3 DNA follows: TGTGCCAGTAGTATCCAGACGGGACTAAACACCGGGGAGCTGTTTTTT.

This clone showed up just a few times. The chain combines TRBV9 with TRBJ2-7, with D perhaps TRBD2 (6 bases). The germline V and J ends were trimmed by 4 bases and 6 bases, with 14 bases remaining between them. The germline V gene has CDR1 SGDLS and CDR2 YYNGEE. CDR3 size: 13 residues. The CDR3 bases are TGTGCCAGCAGCATCTCCGGGAGTGGCGAGCAGTACTTC. Translation: CASSISGSGEQYF.

The genes are TRBV11-1 and TRBJ2-1, with TRBD2 as a possible D gene (6 bases). CDR1 SGHAT and CDR2 FQDESV come from the germline V gene (reference sequence). This CDR3 is 15 amino acids long. V lost 2 bases and J lost 6, with 14 bases in between. This chain's CDR3 is CASSLQRLVSNEQFF. CDR3 sequence (DNA): TGTGCCAGCAGCTTACAAAGACTAGTCAGCAATGAGCAGTTCTTC.

The chain is built from TRBV27 and TRBJ2-7, with 7 nucleotides matching TRBD2. Per the germline V gene, CDR1 is MNHEY and CDR2 is SMNVEV (reference sequence). There are 14 residues in the CDR3. V lost 4 bases, J lost 5 bases, and 8 bases stayed unmatched. In nucleotides, the CDR3 is TGTGCCAGCAGTTGGGGGGGGAAAGGGGACGAGCAGTACTTC. Translation: CASSWGGKGDEQYF.

The table lists this clone with a few counts. The chain couples TRBV19 to TRBJ2-1, with 10 bases identical to TRBD1. CDR1 is LNHDA and CDR2 is SQIVND in the germline V gene (reference sequence). V lost 9 bases and J lost 4; bases outside the gene matches: 12. This CDR3 region has 16 residues. The CDR3 nucleotides read TGTGCCAGCACCCCTCGGACAGGGGGGAAATACAATGAGCAGTTCTTC. Protein product: CASTPRTGGKYNEQFF.

This clone was observed a few times. The chain combines TRBV5-1 with TRBJ2-7, with 7 bases that match TRBD2. V shed 0 bases, J shed 7 bases, and the junction held 10 bases outside the gene matches. Germline CDR1 and CDR2: SGHRS and YFSETQ. This CDR3 is built from 15 residues. The CDR3 loop reads CASSLVYPPAGEQYF. DNA of the CDR3: TGCGCCAGCAGCTTGGTTTATCCGCCAGCGGGGGAGCAGTACTTC.

This chain joins TRBV19 and TRBJ1-1; no reliable D call. CDR1 LNHDA and CDR2 SQIVND come from the germline V gene (reference sequence). The CDR3 loop spans 12 amino acids. V was shortened by 4 bases and J by 11 bases, with 14 bases between the two germline ends. In DNA, the CDR3 is TGTGCCAGTAGTACCCCGGGAGGATGGGCTTTCTTT. Its protein is CASSTPGGWAFF.

The chain carries TRBV6-1 and TRBJ1-1, with unresolved D. The CDR3 extends over 10 amino acids. CDR1 and CDR2 from the germline V gene are MNHNS and SASEGT. Trimming stripped 10 bases from V and 5 bases from J, with 8 bases between. For the CDR3, the DNA is TGTGCCATCGGGGAAACTGAAGCTTTCTTT. Its translation is CAIGETEAFF.